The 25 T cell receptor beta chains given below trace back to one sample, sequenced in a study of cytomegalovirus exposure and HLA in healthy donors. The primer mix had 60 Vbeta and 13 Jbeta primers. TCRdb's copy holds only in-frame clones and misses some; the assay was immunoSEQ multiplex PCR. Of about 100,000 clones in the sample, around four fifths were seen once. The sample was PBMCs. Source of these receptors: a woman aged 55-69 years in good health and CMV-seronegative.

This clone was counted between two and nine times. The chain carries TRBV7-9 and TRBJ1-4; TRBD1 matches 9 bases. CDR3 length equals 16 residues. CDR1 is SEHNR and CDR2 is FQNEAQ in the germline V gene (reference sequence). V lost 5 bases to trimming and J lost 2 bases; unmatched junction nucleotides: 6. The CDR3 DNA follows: TGTGCCAGCAGCCCGGGACAGGGACGCACTAATGAAAAACTGTTTTTT. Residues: CASSPGQGRTNEKLFF.

The CDR3 protein is CASSPSGGEQFF. The CDR3, as DNA: TGTGCCAGCAGCCCCAGTGGCGGGGAGCAGTTCTTC. The V call is TRBV7-6, the J call TRBJ2-1, with D maybe TRBD2 (5 bases). Trimming removed 5 bases at V and 10 bases at J, with 12 bases between. This CDR3 comprises 12 residues. Germline V gene sequence: CDR1 SGHVS, CDR2 FNYEAQ. The whole variable domain, filled in from reference TRBV7-6 and TRBJ2-1, reads GAGVSQSPRYKVTKRGQDVALRCDPISGHVSLYWYRQALGQGPEFLTYFNYEAQQDKSGLPNDRFSAERPEGSISTLTIQRTEQRDSAMYRCASSPSGGEQFFGPGTRLTVL.

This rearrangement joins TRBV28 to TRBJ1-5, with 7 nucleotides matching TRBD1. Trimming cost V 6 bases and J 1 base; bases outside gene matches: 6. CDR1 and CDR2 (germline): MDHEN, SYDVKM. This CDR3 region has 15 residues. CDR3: CASRSRRGSNQPQHF. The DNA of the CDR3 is TGTGCCAGCAGATCACGCAGGGGGAGCAATCAGCCCCAGCATTTT. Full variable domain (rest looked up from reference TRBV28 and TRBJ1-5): DVKVTQSSRYLVKRTGEKVFLECVQDMDHENMFWYRQDPGLGLRLIYFSYDVKMKEKGDIPEGYSVSREKKERFSLILESASTNQTSMYLCASRSRRGSNQPQHFGDGTRLSIL.

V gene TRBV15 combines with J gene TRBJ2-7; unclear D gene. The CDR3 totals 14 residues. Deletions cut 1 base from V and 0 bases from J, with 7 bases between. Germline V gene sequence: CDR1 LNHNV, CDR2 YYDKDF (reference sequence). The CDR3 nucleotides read TGTGCCACCAGCAGAGGAGGAGACTCCTACGAGCAGTACTTC. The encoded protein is CATSRGGDSYEQYF.

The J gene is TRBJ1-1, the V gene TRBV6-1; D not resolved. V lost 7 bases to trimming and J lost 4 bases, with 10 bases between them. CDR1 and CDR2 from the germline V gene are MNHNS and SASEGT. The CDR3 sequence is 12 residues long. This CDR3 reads CASMKQLTEAFF. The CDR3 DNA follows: TGTGCCAGCATGAAACAGCTCACTGAAGCTTTCTTT.

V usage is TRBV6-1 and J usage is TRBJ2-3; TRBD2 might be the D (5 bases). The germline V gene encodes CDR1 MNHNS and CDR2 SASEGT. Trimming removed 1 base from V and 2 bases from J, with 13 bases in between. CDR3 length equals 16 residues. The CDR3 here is CASSEVAPGITDTQYF. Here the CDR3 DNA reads TGTGCCAGCAGTGAAGTAGCCCCGGGGATCACAGATACGCAGTATTTT.

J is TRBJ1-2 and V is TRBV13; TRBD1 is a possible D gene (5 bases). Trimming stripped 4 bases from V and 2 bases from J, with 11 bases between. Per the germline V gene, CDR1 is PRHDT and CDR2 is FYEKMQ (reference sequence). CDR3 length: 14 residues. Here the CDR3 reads CASSSGGINYGYTF. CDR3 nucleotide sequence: TGTGCCAGCAGCTCGGGGGGAATCAACTATGGCTACACCTTC.

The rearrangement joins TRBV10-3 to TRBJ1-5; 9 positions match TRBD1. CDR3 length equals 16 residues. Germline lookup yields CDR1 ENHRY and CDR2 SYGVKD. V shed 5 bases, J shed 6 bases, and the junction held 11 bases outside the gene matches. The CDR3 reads CAISSSRDRVPQPQHF. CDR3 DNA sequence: TGTGCCATCAGTAGCTCCCGGGACAGGGTCCCTCAGCCCCAGCATTTT.

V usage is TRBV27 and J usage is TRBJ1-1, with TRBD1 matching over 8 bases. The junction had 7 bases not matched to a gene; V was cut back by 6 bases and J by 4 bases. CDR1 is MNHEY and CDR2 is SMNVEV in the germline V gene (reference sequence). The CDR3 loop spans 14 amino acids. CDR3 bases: TGTGCCAGCAGGCTAATGACAGGGGTCACTGAAGCTTTCTTT. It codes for CASRLMTGVTEAFF.

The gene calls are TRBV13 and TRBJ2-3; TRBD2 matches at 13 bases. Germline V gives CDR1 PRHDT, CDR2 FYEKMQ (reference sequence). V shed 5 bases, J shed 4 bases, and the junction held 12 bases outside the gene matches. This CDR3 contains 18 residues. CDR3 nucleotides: TGTGCCAGCAGCCATGGACTAGCGGGAGACATCGTGGCAGATACGCAGTATTTT. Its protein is CASSHGLAGDIVADTQYF.

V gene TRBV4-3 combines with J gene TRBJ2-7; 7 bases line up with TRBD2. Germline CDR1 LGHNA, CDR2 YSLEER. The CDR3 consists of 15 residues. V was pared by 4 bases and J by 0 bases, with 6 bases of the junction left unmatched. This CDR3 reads CASSLGLVGSYEQYF. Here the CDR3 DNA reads TGCGCCAGCAGCCTAGGACTAGTAGGCTCCTACGAGCAGTACTTC.

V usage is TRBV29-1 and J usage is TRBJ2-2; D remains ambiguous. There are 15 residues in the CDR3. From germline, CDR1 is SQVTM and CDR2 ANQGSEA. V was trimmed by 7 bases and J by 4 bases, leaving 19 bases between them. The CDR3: CSAPEPGSPTGELFF. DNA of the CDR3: TGCAGCGCCCCCGAGCCAGGCAGCCCCACCGGGGAGCTGTTTTTT.

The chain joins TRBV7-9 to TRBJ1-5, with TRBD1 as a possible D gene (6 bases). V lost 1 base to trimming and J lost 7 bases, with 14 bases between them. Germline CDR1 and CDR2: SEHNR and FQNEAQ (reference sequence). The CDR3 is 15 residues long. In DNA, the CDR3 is TGTGCCAGCAGCTTAGTTGGCAGGGGTTCCCAGCCCCAGCATTTT. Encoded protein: CASSLVGRGSQPQHF.

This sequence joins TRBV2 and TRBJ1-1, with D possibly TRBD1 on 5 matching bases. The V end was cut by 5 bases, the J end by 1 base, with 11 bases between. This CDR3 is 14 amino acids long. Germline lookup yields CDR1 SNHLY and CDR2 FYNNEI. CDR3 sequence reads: CASSLDGGNTEAFF. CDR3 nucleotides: TGTGCCAGCAGTTTGGACGGGGGGAACACTGAAGCTTTCTTT.

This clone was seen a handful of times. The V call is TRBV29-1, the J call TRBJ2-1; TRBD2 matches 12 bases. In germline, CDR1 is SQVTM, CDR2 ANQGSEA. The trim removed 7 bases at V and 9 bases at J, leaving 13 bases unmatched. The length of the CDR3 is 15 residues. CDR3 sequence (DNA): TGCAGCGCCGCGGCTAGCGGGGGGGCTTGGAGTGAGCAGTTCTTC. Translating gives CSAAASGGAWSEQFF.

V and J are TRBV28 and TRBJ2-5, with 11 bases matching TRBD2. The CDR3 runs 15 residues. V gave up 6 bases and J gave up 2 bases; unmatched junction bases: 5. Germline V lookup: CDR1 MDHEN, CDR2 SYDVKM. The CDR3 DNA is TGTGCCAGCAGCCTGACTAGCGGGGTTCAAGAGACCCAGTACTTC. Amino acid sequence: CASSLTSGVQETQYF. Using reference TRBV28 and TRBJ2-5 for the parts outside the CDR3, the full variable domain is DVKVTQSSRYLVKRTGEKVFLECVQDMDHENMFWYRQDPGLGLRLIYFSYDVKMKEKGDIPEGYSVSREKKERFSLILESASTNQTSMYLCASSLTSGVQETQYFGPGTRLLVL.

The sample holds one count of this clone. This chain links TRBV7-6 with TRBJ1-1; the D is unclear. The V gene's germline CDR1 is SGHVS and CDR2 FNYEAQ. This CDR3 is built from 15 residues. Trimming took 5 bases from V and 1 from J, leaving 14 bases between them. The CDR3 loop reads CASSPHGGKNTEAFF. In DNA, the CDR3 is TGTGCCAGCAGCCCCCACGGTGGTAAGAACACTGAAGCTTTCTTT.

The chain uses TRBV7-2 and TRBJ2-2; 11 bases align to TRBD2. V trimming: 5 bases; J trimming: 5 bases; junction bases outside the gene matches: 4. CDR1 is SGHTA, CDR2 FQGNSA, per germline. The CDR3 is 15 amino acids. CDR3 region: CASSRGLAETGELFF. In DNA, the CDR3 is TGTGCCAGCAGCCGGGGACTAGCGGAAACCGGGGAGCTGTTTTTT.

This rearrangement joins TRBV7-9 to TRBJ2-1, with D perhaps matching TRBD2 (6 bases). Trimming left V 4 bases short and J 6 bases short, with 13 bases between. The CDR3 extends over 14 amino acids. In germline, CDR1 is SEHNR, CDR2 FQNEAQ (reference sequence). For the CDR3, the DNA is TGTGCCAGCAGCTCCAGCGGCGGGGCCAATGAGCAGTTCTTC. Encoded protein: CASSSSGGANEQFF.

The chain's CDR3 is CASSSQGAGELFF. In DNA form, the CDR3 reads TGCGCCAGCAGCTCCCAGGGTGCCGGGGAGCTGTTTTTT. V is TRBV5-1 and J is TRBJ2-2, with D perhaps matching TRBD1 (5 bases). This CDR3 has 13 amino acids. Trimming shortened V by 3 bases and J by 6 bases, and 9 bases separated the two germline ends. Per germline, CDR1 SGHRS and CDR2 YFSETQ.

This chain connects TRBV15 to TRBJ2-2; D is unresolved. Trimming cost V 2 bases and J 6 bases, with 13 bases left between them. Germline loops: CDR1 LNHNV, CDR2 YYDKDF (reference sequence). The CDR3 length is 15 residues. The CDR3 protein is CATSRPRHFSGELFF. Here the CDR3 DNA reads TGTGCCACCAGCAGACCCAGGCATTTTTCCGGGGAGCTGTTTTTT.

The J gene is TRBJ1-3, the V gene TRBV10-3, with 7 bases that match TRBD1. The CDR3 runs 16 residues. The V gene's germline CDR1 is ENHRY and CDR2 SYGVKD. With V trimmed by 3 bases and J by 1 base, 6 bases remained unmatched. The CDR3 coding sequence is TGTGCCATCAGTGACCGAACGACAGGGTCTGGAAACACCATATATTTT. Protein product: CAISDRTTGSGNTIYF.

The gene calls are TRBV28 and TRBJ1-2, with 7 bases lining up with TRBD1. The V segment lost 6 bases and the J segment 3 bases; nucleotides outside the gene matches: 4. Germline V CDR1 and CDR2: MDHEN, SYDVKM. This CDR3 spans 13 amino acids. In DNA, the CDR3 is TGTGCCAGCAGACAGGGGTTGGACTATGGCTACACCTTC. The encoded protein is CASRQGLDYGYTF.

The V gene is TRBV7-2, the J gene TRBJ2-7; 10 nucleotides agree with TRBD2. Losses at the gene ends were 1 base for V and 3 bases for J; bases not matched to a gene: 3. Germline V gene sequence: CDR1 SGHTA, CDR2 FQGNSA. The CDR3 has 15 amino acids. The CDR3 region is CASSLEGTSVYEQYF. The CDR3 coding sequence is TGTGCCAGCAGCTTAGAGGGGACTAGCGTCTACGAGCAGTACTTC.

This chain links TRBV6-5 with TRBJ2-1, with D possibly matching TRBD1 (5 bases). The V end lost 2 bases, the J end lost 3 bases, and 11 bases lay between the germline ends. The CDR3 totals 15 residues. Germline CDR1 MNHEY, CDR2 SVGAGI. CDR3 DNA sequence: TGTGCCAGCAGTTACCAGGGTAGTCGCTACAATGAGCAGTTCTTC. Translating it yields CASSYQGSRYNEQFF.